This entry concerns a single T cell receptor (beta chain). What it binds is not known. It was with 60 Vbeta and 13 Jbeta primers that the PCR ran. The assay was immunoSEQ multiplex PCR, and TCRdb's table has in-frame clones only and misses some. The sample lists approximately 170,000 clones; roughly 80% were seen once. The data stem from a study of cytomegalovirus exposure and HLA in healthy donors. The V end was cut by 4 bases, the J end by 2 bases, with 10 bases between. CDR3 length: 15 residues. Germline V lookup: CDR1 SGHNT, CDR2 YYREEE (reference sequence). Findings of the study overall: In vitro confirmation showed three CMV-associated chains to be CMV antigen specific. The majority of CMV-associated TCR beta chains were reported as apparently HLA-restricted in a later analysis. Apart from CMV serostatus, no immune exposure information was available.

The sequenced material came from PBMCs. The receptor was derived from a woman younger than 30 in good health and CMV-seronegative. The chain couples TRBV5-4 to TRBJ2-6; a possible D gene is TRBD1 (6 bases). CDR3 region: CASSIDRTGANVLTF. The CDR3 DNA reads TGTGCCAGCAGCATAGACAGGACTGGGGCCAACGTCCTGACTTTC.